The clone carrying this T cell receptor (beta chain) occurred a few times. Its antigen is still unknown. The germline V gene has CDR1 LNHNV and CDR2 YYDKDF (reference sequence). Trimming removed 0 bases from V and 1 base from J, with 12 bases in between. The CDR3 has 17 amino acids. TCRdb re-called the RT-PCR reads through MiXCR, storing one row per CDR3 protein. The table includes just under 250,000 distinct CDR3 sequences, 12% detected once. These data are taken from a study of response to subunit inactivated influenza vaccine. Study-level findings and limits: The authors offered the suggestion that each seasonal influenza vaccination recruits few new T cells.

Sequences were derived from non-naive T cells sorted from PBMCs, sampled less than 15 days before vaccination. The chain employs TRBV15 and TRBJ2-2, with D perhaps matching TRBD2 (6 bases). The TCR originated in a man aged 50 to 60 who received an inactivated influenza vaccine. The CDR3 protein is CATSRDPRGMNTGELFF. The CDR3 DNA is TGTGCCACCAGCAGAGACCCCCGGGGGATGAACACCGGGGAGCTGTTTTTT.